The clone carrying this T cell receptor beta chain was counted between two and nine times. Its antigen is undetermined. These data are taken from a study of cytomegalovirus exposure and HLA in healthy donors. Study-level results: Available immune exposure information covered CMV serostatus only. Roughly 170 TCR beta chains were listed as cytomegalovirus-associated. Among the CMV-associated chains, three were confirmed in vitro as specific for CMV antigens.

CDR1 and CDR2 from the germline V gene are MNHEY and SMNVEV (reference sequence). Between the trimmed V and J ends, which lost 3 bases and 6 bases, there was a span of 12 bases. This CDR3 contains 14 residues. Researchers ran the PCR with 60 Vbeta and 13 Jbeta primers. Authors' methods: It was a later analysis that counted 83 million or so unique TCR beta chains, of which approximately 11 million were shared. Using immunoSEQ multiplex PCR, the repertoire was profiled, and TCRdb retains in-frame clones only, with some absent. The D gene and trimming were derived from the DNA, and the V and J assignments and clone size from that table. The data contain tens of thousands of clones, roughly two thirds of them singletons.

The rearrangement joins TRBV27 to TRBJ2-1; D may be TRBD2 (6 bases). This TCR was sampled from a man in his 60s in good health and CMV-seropositive. The sequenced sample was PBMCs. The CDR3 region has the DNA TGTGCCAGCAGTTTGGCGACTAGAGGCAATGAGCAGTTCTTC. It yields the protein CASSLATRGNEQFF.